This T cell receptor beta chain was found in a study of T cells in Graves' hyperthyroidism and ophthalmopathy (dated by TCRdb to about 2019). Context from the whole study: Peripheral blood was sampled at the time of initial diagnosis, prior to any treatment. Whether ophthalmopathy could be predicted prospectively was tested in an independent validation cohort made up of under 20 hyperthyroidism patients plus 17 patients who later progressed to ophthalmopathy. According to the paper, TCR Vbeta CDR3 sequencing was carried out on some 140 peripheral blood samples, which came from approximately 43 ophthalmopathy, under 80 hyperthyroidism and roughly 17 progressor patients. Following sampling, methimazole starting at 30 mg daily was given to hyperthyroidism patients, and high-dose intravenous methylprednisolone was given to ophthalmopathy patients. Thyroid tissue and blood T-cell repertoires from several Graves' hyperthyroidism patients were also compared in the study. To identify distinguishing TCR V-J signatures, a discovery cohort of around 100 patients was used, comprising 40 to 45 with Graves' ophthalmopathy and approximately 58 with stable Graves' hyperthyroidism. For training and testing, the roughly 97 patients in the discovery cohort were randomly divided in a 7:3 ratio.

Moderately to severely active disease, a Clinical Activity Score of at least 3, a NOSPECS grade of at least 4, and a duration under 3 months were present in ophthalmopathy patients. Any patient with an uncontrolled infection, another autoimmune disease, pregnancy or lactation was excluded. Diagnoses were established on the basis of clinical symptoms, serum thyroxine and TRAb, thyroid ultrasound, and orbital computed tomography. PBMCs were isolated from about 9 ml of fresh peripheral blood by Ficoll-Paque density gradient centrifugation. Total RNA was extracted with Trizol reagent, and quality was checked on an Agilent 2100 Bioanalyzer. The TCR beta CDR3 regions were amplified from the RNA transcripts. A first-round RT-PCR of the TCR CDR3 used the HTBI primer set with the Qiagen OneStep RT-PCR kit. The libraries were constructed in a second round of multiplex PCR and then size-selected and purified. Sequencing of the libraries was done on an Illumina HiSeq2000 using paired-end 100 bp reads. On the authors' methods: SOAPnuke was used to process the raw data, removing reads that contained adapters or uncalled bases, had a mean Phred below 15, or lacked an exact match to the constant primer or identifier. High-quality paired reads were merged with COPE v1.2.5, and unique nucleotide sequences were defined as clonotypes. MiTCR v1.1 was used to align clonotypes to the IMGT TRBV, TRBD and TRBJ reference segments. Analysis was restricted to V-J combinations with a frequency above 0.0001, which covered 99.2% of repertoires. The TCS score was defined as F50 (clonal expansion) divided by E x V (chaos), with BLOSUM62-based TCRdist calculated between CDR3 peptides within each V-J. Welch's t-statistics and random forest reduced some 510 V-J features to 13, which were used in a naive Bayes classifier (R e1071). In TCRdb, the public reads were trimmed at Q25 with fastp and aligned with MiXCR, with productive beta chains retained. Each entry is one CDR3 protein sequence, shown with its most common DNA and genes. These V and J calls rely on TCRdb rather than the paper's analysis. Counted in this sample were about 600,000 distinct CDR3 sequences; approximately 16% of them appeared once. The leading ten clones occupy under 3.5% of the sample.

This clonotype has just a few counts. The antigen it recognizes is unknown. No base-level quality is on record; no much larger clone is a single base apart. The V and J ends are trimmed by 3 bases and 4 bases, leaving 10 bases between them. From a lookup of the germline V gene, CDR1 and CDR2 are SGHTA and FQGNSA. The CDR3 runs 14 amino acids, cysteine and phenylalanine included. Of all the DNA, just the CDR3 is kept, 42 bases in frame from base 1. What the work shows at the level of the full study, not this receptor alone: A 13 V-J signature model separated ophthalmopathy from stable hyperthyroidism, with approximately 86% sensitivity and roughly 84% specificity in cross-validation and 80%/75% in testing. Sample size was not statistically predetermined, and blinding of investigators to group allocation was not performed. Most expanded thyroid clonotypes (frequency above 0.001) were also detected in blood, a finding suggesting that blood repertoires may reflect thyroid immune responses. In validation, progression to ophthalmopathy was predicted by the model with 55% to 71% sensitivity and 72.22% specificity, a median of 6.5 months before onset.

The sample was blood. The chain is assembled from TRBV7-2 and TRBJ1-5; no D segment can be confidently identified. The origin of this receptor is a woman between 35 and 50 years old with Graves' ophthalmopathy. CDR3 region: CASSFGRGNQPQHF. In nucleotide form, the sequence is TGTGCCAGCAGCTTCGGGAGAGGAAATCAGCCCCAGCATTTT.